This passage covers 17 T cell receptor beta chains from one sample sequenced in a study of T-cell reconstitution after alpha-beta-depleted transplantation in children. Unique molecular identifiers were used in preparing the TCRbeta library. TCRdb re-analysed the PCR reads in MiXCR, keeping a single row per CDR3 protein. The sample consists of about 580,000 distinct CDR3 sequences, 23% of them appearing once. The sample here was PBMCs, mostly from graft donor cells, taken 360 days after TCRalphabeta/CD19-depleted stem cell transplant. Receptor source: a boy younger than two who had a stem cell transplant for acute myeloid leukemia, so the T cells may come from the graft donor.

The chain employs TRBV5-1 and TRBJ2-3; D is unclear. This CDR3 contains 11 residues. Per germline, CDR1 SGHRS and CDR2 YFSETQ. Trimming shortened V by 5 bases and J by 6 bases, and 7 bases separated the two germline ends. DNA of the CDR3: TGCGCCAGCAGGGGCTGGGATACGCAGTATTTT. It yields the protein CASRGWDTQYF. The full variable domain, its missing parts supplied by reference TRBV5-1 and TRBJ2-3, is KAGVTQTPRYLIKTRGQQVTLSCSPISGHRSVSWYQQTPGQGLQFLFEYFSETQRNKGNFPGRFSGRQFSNSRSEMNVSTLELGDSALYLCASRGWDTQYFGPGTRLTVL.

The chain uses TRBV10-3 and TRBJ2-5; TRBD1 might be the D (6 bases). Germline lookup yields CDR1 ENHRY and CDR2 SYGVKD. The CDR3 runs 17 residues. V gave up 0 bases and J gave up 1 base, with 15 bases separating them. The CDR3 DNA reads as TGTGCCATCAGTGAGTCCCCCGCGCTACAGGGCCAAGAGACCCAGTACTTC. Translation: CAISESPALQGQETQYF.

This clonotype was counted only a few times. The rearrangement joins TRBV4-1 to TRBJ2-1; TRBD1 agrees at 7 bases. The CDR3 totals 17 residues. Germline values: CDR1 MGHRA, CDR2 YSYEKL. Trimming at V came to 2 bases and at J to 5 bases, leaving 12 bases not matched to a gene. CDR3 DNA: TGCGCCAGCAGCCAACCGTACCGTCGACAGGGTGACAATGAGCAGTTCTTC. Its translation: CASSQPYRRQGDNEQFF.

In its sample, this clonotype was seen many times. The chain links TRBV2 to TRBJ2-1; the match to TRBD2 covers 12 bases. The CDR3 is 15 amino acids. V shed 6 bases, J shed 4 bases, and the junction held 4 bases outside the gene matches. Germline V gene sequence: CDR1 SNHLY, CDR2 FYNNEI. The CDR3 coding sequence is TGTGCCAGCAGACTGACTAGCGGGGGATACAATGAGCAGTTCTTC. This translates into CASRLTSGGYNEQFF.

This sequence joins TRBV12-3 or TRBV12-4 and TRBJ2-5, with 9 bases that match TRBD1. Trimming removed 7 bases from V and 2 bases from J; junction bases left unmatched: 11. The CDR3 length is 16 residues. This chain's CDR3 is CASTILGQGWQETQYF. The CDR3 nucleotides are TGTGCCAGCACTATTCTGGGACAGGGTTGGCAAGAGACCCAGTACTTC.

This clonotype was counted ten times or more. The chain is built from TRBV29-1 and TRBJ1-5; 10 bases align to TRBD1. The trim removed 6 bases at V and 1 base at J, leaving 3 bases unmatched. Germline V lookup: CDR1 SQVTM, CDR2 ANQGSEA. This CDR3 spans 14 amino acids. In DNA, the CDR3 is TGCAGCGTCCTGGACAGGGGGAGCAATCAGCCCCAGCATTTT. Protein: CSVLDRGSNQPQHF.

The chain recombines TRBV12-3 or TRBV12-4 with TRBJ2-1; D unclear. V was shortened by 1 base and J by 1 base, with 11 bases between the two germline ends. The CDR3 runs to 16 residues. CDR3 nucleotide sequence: TGTGCCAGCAGTTTAGATCTGGGAAGGTCCTACAATGAGCAGTTCTTC. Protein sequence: CASSLDLGRSYNEQFF.

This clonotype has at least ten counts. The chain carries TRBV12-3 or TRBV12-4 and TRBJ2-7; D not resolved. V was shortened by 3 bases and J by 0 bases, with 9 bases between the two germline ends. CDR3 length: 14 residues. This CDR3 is CASSFGMGSYEQYF. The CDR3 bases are TGTGCCAGCAGTTTTGGTATGGGCTCCTACGAGCAGTACTTC.

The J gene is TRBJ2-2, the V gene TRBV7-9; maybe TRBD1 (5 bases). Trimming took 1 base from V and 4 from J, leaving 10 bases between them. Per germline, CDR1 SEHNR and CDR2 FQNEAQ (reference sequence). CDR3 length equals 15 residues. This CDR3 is CASSLDTGLTGELFF. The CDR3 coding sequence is TGTGCCAGCAGCTTAGATACAGGCCTCACCGGGGAGCTGTTTTTT.

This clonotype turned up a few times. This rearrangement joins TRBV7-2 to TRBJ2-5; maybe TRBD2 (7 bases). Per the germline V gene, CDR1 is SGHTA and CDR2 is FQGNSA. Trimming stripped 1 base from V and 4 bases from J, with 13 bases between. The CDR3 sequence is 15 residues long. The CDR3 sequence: CASSLGSGGRETQYF. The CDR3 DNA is TGTGCCAGCAGCTTAGGGTCGGGGGGCAGAGAGACCCAGTACTTC.

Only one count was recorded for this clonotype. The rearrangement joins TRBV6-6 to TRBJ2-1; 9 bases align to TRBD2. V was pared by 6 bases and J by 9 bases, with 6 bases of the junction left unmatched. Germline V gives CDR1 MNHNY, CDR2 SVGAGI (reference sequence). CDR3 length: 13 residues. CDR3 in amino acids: CASRRGGAGEQFF. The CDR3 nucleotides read TGTGCCAGCAGGCGCGGGGGGGCCGGTGAGCAGTTCTTC.

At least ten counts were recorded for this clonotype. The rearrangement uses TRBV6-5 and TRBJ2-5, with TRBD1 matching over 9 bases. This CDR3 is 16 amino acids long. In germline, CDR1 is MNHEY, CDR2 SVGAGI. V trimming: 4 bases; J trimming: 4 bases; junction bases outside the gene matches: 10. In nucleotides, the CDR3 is TGTGCCAGCAGTTTTCCAGCGACAGGGGGGGGAGAGACCCAGTACTTC. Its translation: CASSFPATGGGETQYF.

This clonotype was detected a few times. The chain's CDR3 is CASSLEYAAGQGHEQYF. The CDR3 DNA follows: TGCGCCAGCAGCTTGGAATATGCGGCAGGGCAAGGGCACGAGCAGTACTTC. The rearrangement links TRBV5-1 to TRBJ2-7, with D perhaps TRBD1 (5 bases). Trimming removed 0 bases at V and 5 bases at J, with 21 bases between. The CDR3 runs 17 residues. The germline V gene has CDR1 SGHRS and CDR2 YFSETQ.

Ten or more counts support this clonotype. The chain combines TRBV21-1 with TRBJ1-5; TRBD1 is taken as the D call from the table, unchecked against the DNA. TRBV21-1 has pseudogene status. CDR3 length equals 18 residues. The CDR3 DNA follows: TGTGCCAGCAGCAGCGGGACAGGGGGCGTCGATAGCAATCAGCCCCAGCATTTT. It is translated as CASSSGTGGVDSNQPQHF.

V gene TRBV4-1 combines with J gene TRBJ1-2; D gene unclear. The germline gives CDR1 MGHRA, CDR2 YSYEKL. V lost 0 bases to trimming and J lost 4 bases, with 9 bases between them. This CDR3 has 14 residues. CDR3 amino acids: CASSQDGDFYGYTF. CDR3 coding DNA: TGCGCCAGCAGCCAAGACGGAGATTTCTATGGCTACACCTTC.

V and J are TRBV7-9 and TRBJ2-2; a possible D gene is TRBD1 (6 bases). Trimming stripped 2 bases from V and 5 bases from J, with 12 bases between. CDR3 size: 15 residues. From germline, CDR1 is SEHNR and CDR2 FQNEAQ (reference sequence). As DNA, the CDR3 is TGTGCCAGCAGCTTATGGGGGCGTCGTACCGGGGAGCTGTTTTTT. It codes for CASSLWGRRTGELFF.

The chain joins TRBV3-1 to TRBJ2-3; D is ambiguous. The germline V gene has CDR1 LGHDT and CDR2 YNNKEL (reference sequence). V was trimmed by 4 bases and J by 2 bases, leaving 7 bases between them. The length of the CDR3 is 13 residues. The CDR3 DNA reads TGTGCCAGCAGCCTTATCTTCACAGATACGCAGTATTTT. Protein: CASSLIFTDTQYF.